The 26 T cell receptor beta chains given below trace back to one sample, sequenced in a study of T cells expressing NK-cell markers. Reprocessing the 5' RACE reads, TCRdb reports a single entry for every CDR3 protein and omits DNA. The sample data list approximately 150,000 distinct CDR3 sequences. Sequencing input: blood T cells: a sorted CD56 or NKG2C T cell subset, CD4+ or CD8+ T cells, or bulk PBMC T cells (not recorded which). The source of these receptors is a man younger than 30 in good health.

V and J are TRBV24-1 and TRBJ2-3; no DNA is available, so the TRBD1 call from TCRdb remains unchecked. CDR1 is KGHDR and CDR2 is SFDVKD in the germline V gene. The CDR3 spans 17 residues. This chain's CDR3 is CATSDLGVMGQPDTQYF.

This CDR3 reads CASSPDLPGHTGELFF. The chain employs TRBV5-1 and TRBJ2-2; TCRdb outputs TRBD2, but without DNA this stays unchecked. This CDR3 spans 16 amino acids. CDR1 and CDR2 (germline): SGHRS, YFSETQ. Full variable domain (remainder filled in from reference TRBV5-1 and TRBJ2-2): KAGVTQTPRYLIKTRGQQVTLSCSPISGHRSVSWYQQTPGQGLQFLFEYFSETQRNKGNFPGRFSGRQFSNSRSEMNVSTLELGDSALYLCASSPDLPGHTGELFFGEGSRLTVL.

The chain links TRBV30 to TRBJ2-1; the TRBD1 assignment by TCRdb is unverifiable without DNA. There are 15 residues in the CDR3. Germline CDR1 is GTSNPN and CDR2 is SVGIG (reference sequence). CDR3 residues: CAWSYVDIAYNEQFF.

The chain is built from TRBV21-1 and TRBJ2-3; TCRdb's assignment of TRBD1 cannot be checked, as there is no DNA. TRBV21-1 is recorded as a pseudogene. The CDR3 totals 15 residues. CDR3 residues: CASSKSGRPGDTQYF.

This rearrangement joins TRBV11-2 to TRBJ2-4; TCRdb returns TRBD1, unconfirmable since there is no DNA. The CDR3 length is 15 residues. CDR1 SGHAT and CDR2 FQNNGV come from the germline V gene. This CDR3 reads CASSLDPSGQIIQYF. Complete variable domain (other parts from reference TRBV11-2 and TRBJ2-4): EAGVAQSPRYKIIEKRQSVAFWCNPISGHATLYWYQQILGQGPKLLIQFQNNGVVDDSQLPKDRFSAERLKGVDSTLKIQPAKLEDSAVYLCASSLDPSGQIIQYFGAGTRLSVL.

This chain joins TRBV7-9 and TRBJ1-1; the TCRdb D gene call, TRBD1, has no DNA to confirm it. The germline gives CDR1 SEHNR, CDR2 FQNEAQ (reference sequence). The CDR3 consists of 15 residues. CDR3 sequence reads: CASSPPSGIDTEAFF.

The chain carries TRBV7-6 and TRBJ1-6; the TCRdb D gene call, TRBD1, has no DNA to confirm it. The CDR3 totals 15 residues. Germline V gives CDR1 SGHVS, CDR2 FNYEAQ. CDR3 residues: CASSSLTGGCSPLHF.

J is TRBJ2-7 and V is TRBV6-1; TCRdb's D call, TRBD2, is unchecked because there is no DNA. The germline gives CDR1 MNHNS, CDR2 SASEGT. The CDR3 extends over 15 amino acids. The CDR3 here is CASSFGLAVAYEQYF.

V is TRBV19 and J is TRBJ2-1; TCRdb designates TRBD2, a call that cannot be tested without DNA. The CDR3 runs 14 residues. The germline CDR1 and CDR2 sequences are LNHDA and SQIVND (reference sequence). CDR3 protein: CASSLTSGSLVQFF.

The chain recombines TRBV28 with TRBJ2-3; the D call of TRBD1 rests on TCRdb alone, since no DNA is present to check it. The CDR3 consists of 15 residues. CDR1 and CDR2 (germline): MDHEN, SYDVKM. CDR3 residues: CASRNRDTSTDTQYF.

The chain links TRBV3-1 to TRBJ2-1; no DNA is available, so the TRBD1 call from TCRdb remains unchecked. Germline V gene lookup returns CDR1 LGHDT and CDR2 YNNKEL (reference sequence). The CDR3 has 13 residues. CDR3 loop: CASNGQGANEQFF.

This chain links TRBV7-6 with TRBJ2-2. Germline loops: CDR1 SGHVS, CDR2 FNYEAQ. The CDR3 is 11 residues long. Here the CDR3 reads CASRWTGELFF.

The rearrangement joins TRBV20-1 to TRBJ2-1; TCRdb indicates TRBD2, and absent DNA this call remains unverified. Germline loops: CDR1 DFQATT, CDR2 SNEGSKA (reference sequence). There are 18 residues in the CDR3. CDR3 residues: CSARGGALAGSSYNEQFF.

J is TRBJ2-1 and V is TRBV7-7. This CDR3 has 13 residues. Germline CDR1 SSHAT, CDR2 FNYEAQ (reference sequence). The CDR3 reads CASSFGLGHEQFF.

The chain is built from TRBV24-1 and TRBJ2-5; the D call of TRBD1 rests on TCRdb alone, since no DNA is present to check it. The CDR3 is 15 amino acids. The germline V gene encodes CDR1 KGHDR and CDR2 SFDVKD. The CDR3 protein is CATSDRDEYQETQYF.

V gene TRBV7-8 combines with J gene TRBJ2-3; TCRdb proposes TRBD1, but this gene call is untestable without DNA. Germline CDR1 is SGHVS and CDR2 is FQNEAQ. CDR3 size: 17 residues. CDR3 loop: CASSLPYNGTNTDTQYF.

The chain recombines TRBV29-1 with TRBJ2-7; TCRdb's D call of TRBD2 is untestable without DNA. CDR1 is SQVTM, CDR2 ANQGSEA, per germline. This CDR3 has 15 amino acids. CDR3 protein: CSVEELAGGPREQYF.

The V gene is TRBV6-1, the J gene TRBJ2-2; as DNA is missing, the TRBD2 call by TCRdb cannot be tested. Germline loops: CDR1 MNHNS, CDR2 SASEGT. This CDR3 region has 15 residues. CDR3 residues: CASSGLAGASGELFF.

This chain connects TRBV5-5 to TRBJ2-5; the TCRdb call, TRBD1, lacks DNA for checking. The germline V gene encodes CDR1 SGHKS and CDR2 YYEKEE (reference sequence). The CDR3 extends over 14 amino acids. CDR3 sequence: CASSTTDRRETQYF.

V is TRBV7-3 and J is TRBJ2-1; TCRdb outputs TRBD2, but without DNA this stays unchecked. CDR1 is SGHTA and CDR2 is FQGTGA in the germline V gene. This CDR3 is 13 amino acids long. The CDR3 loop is CASSLVRGPEQFF.

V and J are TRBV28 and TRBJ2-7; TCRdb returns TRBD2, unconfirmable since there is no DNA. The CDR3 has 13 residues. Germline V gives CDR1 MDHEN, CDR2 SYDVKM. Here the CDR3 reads CASSKAGNYEQYF.

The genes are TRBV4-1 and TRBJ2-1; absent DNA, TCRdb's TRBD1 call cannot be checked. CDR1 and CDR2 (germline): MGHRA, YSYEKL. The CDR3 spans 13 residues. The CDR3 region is CASSQGDIGEQFF.

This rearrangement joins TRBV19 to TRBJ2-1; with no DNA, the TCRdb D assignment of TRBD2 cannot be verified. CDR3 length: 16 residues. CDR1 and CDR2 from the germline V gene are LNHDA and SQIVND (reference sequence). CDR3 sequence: CASTTSGLSHYNEQFF.

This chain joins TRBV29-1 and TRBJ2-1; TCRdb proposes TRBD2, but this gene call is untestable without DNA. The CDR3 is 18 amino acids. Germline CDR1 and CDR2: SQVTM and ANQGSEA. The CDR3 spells CSVVSGTFSESSYNEQFF.

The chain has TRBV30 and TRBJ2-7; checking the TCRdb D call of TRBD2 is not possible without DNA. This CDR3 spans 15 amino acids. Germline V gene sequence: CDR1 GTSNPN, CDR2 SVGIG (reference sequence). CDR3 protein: CAWSVSTGGPFEQYF.

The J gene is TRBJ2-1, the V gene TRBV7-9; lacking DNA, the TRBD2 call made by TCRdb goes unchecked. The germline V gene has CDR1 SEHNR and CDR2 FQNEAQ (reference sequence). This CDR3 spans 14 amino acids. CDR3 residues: CASSPRDFTNEQFF. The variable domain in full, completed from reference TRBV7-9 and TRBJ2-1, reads DTGVSQNPRHKITKRGQNVTFRCDPISEHNRLYWYRQTLGQGPEFLTYFQNEAQLEKSRLLSDRFSAERPKGSFSTLEIQRTEQGDSAMYLCASSPRDFTNEQFFGPGTRLTVL.